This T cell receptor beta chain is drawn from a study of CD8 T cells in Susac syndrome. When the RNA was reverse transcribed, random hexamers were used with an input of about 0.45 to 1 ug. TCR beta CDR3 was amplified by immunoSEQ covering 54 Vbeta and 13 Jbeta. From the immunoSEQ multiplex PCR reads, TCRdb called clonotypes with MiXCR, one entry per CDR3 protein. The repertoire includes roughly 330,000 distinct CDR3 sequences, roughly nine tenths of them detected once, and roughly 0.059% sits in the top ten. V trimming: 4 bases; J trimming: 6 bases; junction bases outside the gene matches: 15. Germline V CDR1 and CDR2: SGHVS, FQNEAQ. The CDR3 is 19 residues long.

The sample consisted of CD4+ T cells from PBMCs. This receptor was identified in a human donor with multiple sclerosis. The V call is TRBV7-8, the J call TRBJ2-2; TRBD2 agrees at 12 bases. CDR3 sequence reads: CASSSLNPRLAGVAGELFF. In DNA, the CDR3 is TGTGCCAGCAGCTCCCTCAACCCGAGACTAGCGGGAGTCGCCGGGGAGCTGTTTTTT.